This TCR beta chain was obtained from a study of blood T cell repertoires in COVID-19. Study background: Material from acute and convalescent COVID-19 was sourced from the United States, Italy and Spain. Sources were T cells, B-cell-depleted T cells, or PBMCs; the material itself was cDNA or gDNA.

In the original workflow: Reference gene primer amplification yielded estimated nucleated cell counts. Profiling relied on immunoSEQ multiplex PCR, and the TCRdb table lists in-frame clones only, not all of them. The V and J calls and clone size are taken from that table; D and trimming were inferred from the DNA. The data contain fewer than 250,000 clones, around four fifths of them seen just once; the ten biggest clones take up more than 8%. The germline gives CDR1 MDHEN, CDR2 SYDVKM. Trimming removed 5 bases at V and 2 bases at J, with 21 bases between. This CDR3 has 18 amino acids. The V gene is TRBV28, the J gene TRBJ1-4; weak D call: TRBD1 (5 bases). The specimen was peripheral blood. This TCR was sampled from a woman between 45 and 65 years old with acute or convalescent COVID-19. This chain's CDR3 is CASSIVGDFLITNEKLFF. CDR3 nucleotide sequence: TGTGCCAGCAGTATCGTGGGGGACTTCTTGATTACTAATGAAAAACTGTTTTTT.